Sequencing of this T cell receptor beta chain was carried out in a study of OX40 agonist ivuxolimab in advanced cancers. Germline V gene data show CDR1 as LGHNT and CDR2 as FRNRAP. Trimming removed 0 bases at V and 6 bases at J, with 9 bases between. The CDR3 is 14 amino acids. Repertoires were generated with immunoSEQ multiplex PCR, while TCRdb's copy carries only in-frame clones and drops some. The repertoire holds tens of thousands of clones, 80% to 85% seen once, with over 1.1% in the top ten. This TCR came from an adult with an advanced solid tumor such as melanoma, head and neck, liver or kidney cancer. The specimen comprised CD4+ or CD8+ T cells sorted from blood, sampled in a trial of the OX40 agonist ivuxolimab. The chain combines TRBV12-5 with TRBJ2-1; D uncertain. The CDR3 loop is CASGLVPEFNEQFF. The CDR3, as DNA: TGTGCTAGTGGTTTGGTACCCGAATTCAATGAGCAGTTCTTC.